The clone carrying this TCR beta chain was seen a single time. V lost 6 bases and J 9 bases, leaving 9 bases between the germline ends. This CDR3 is built from 11 residues. Looked up from germline, CDR1 is LGHDT and CDR2 is YNNKEL (reference sequence). Clones were read by immunoSEQ multiplex PCR, and TCRdb kept only the in-frame ones, dropping some. There are more than 100,000 clones in the sample; roughly 90% occur only once, and 19% lies in the top ten. This sample is drawn from a study of control samples from healthy donors and cancer patients. Source material: PBMCs. This clonotype originated in a man aged 55 to 69 with lung cancer. The chain joins TRBV3-1 (or the pseudogene TRBV3-2) to TRBJ2-1; D is undetermined. The DNA for the CDR3 is TGTGCCAGCAGTCCTTCGATTGAGCAGTTCTTC. Its protein is CASSPSIEQFF.